The rows below give T cell receptor beta chains drawn from one sample of a study of cytomegalovirus exposure and HLA in healthy donors. The protocol was immunoSEQ multiplex PCR, while the TCRdb copy is restricted to in-frame clones and leaves out a portion. Among 120,000 to 150,000 clones listed, about 86% were seen once. Sequencing input: PBMCs. The receptor set was obtained from a man between 18 and 29 years old in good health and CMV-seronegative. Each CDR3 is given without its conserved first and last residue. The D gene is left open where the match is weak.

d_gene	v_gene	len	j_gene	CDR3aa
.	TRBV5-1	11	TRBJ2-5	ASSFNTQETQY
TRBD1	TRBV10-3	12	TRBJ2-2	AIAGTGNTGELF
.	TRBV5-1	11	TRBJ1-1	ASSTDLNTEAF
.	TRBV5-1	12	TRBJ2-2	ASSLSINTGELF
TRBD1	TRBV5-1	12	TRBJ2-3	ASGTGQGFDTQY
TRBD1	TRBV7-9	15	TRBJ1-3	ASSLGTGQISGNTIY
.	TRBV5-4	11	TRBJ2-1	ASSSDISNEQF
TRBD1	TRBV7-9	13	TRBJ2-2	ASSLVGQAPGELF
TRBD2	TRBV7-2	13	TRBJ2-1	ASSLGLAGDNEQF
.	TRBV30	13	TRBJ2-4	AWSLYGTLQNIQY
TRBD1	TRBV11-3	10	TRBJ2-7	ASSTTGVEQY
TRBD1	TRBV11-2	12	TRBJ2-1	ASTPQGAYNEQF
.	TRBV7-9	13	TRBJ2-5	ASSLLAAKEETQY
.	TRBV10-3	14	TRBJ1-2	AISQYTGVQVGAYT
.	TRBV7-2	13	TRBJ2-3	ASSGGLAGTDTQY
.	TRBV5-1	16	TRBJ2-6	ASSLGGRTRAGANVLT
.	TRBV6-5	13	TRBJ2-3	ASSWGGLGADTQY
.	TRBV7-2	11	TRBJ2-5	ASSFDYQETQY
.	TRBV18	15	TRBJ2-2	ASSLPRQIKNTGELF
.	TRBV5-6	15	TRBJ1-3	ASSPQSDEGVGNTIY
.	TRBV6-5	13	TRBJ1-4	ASSPRVGRNEKLF
TRBD1	TRBV19	14	TRBJ2-1	ASSILQGAEDNEQF
.	TRBV5-6	15	TRBJ1-5	ASSALGGRGSNQPQH
.	TRBV5-1	14	TRBJ2-1	ASSLDRVLGTNEQF
.	TRBV9	12	TRBJ2-7	ASSEGLRGYEQY
TRBD1	TRBV4-3	14	TRBJ2-7	ASSQDAGTGAMEQY
.	TRBV7-2	11	TRBJ2-5	ASSLFVVETQY
.	TRBV25-1	13	TRBJ2-5	ASSEWSSFQETQY
.	TRBV7-2	12	TRBJ2-1	ASSIRHENNEQF
.	TRBV7-8	12	TRBJ2-7	ASSSKRATYEQY
.	TRBV11-2	14	TRBJ1-4	ASSPRGHPESEKLF
.	TRBV7-2	12	TRBJ2-5	ASSFGDTQETQY
TRBD1	TRBV25-1	15	TRBJ1-2	ASSDEKGDRVNYGYT
.	TRBV5-1	11	TRBJ2-7	ASSRTDSYEQY
TRBD2	TRBV12-5	15	TRBJ2-1	ASGLALLAGNLNEQF
TRBD2	TRBV4-3	13	TRBJ2-1	ASSHGTSDYNEQF
.	TRBV11-3	11	TRBJ2-1	ASSPQAPDEQF
.	TRBV28	14	TRBJ2-4	ASSLQGRRPWESQY
.	TRBV25-1	14	TRBJ2-1	ASSPTQAANYNEQF
.	TRBV4-1	15	TRBJ2-7	ASSQVLFTGLHYEQY
TRBD1	TRBV20-1	9	TRBJ1-2	SARAGGGYT
.	TRBV5-1	11	TRBJ2-2	ASSFEGTGELF
.	TRBV29-1	10	TRBJ2-1	SNRLGNNEQF
.	TRBV10-1	11	TRBJ2-7	ASSQGPSYEQY
.	TRBV7-9	14	TRBJ2-1	ASSKIGGPPYNEQF
.	TRBV7-2	13	TRBJ2-7	ASSPLYSEGDEQY
TRBD1	TRBV5-6	12	TRBJ1-2	ASSVGTVNYGYT
TRBD1	TRBV9	12	TRBJ2-7	ASSAGDSSYEQY
.	TRBV4-2	14	TRBJ2-7	ASSQVDRSRGYEQY
.	TRBV2	10	TRBJ1-1	ASSEWEGLAF
TRBD1	TRBV29-1	12	TRBJ1-2	SVEGRGLNYGYT
TRBD2	TRBV10-3	15	TRBJ2-3	AISDSAAGGPTDTQY
TRBD1	TRBV2	14	TRBJ1-2	ASSEGQGPPYHGYT
TRBD1	TRBV28	14	TRBJ2-2	ASSLATGGAYGELF
.	TRBV14	14	TRBJ2-3	ASSPIQGARTDTQY